These 26 T cell receptor beta chains originate from one sample sequenced in a study of CD8+ T cells in alopecia areata. cDNA serving as the sequencing template came from extracted, reverse transcribed RNA. Sequenced by immunoSEQ multiplex PCR; TCRdb stores in-frame clones only, minus some. The sample consists of about 180,000 clones, 67% of them appearing once. The sequencing here drew on CD8+ T cells sorted from blood, taken at week 0. The receptors were sampled from a human donor with alopecia areata.

The genes are TRBV6-5 and TRBJ1-5, with D hard to call. Germline assignment: CDR1 MNHEY and CDR2 SVGAGI. This CDR3 has 14 residues. The V end lost 3 bases, the J end lost 4 bases, and 10 bases lay between the germline ends. CDR3 DNA: TGTGCCAGCAGTTATCGGGCAGCTAATCAGCCCCAGCATTTT. Its translation: CASSYRAANQPQHF.

This clone was recorded a few times. The chain couples TRBV5-6 to TRBJ1-2; 7 nucleotides match TRBD1. Germline V CDR1 and CDR2: SGHDT, YYEEEE. This CDR3 is built from 12 residues. J gave up 4 bases and V 6 bases, and 3 bases lay outside the gene matches. CDR3: CASNTGVYGYTF. The CDR3 coding sequence is TGTGCCAGCAACACAGGGGTCTATGGCTACACCTTC.

This clone was observed a few times. The rearrangement links TRBV9 to TRBJ2-5, with D perhaps matching TRBD1 or TRBD2 (6 bases each). V was cut by 2 bases and J by 1 base, with 15 bases left in between. Germline CDR1 reads SGDLS; CDR2 reads YYNGEE. The CDR3 has 16 amino acids. The CDR3 region has the DNA TGTGCCAGCAGCGTGTACGGTGGGGGGCTCCAAGAGACCCAGTACTTC. Protein product: CASSVYGGGLQETQYF.

A note on this clone: Other DNA sequences in this specimen translate into the identical CDR3. V gene TRBV2 combines with J gene TRBJ2-7; D remains ambiguous. Germline values: CDR1 SNHLY, CDR2 FYNNEI. This CDR3 contains 10 residues. The V end was cut by 7 bases, the J end by 4 bases, with 5 bases between. CDR3 sequence reads: CASKGYEQYF. CDR3 bases: TGTGCCAGCAAGGGATACGAGCAGTACTTC.

V is TRBV10-3 and J is TRBJ2-1; D gene ambiguous. The CDR3 length is 12 residues. Germline loops: CDR1 ENHRY, CDR2 SYGVKD. V lost 10 bases, J lost 5 bases, and 12 bases lay in between. This CDR3 is CATRTGDNEQFF. In DNA form, the CDR3 reads TGTGCCACCAGGACCGGCGACAATGAGCAGTTCTTC.

V gene TRBV9 combines with J gene TRBJ2-3, with D perhaps matching TRBD1 (5 bases). The CDR3 totals 13 residues. Trimming took 0 bases from V and 4 from J, leaving 6 bases between them. CDR1 and CDR2 (germline): SGDLS, YYNGEE. CDR3 protein: CASSVGGSDTQYF. In nucleotides, the CDR3 is TGTGCCAGCAGCGTAGGGGGCTCAGATACGCAGTATTTT.

This chain links TRBV27 with TRBJ2-1; possible D gene TRBD2, 5 bases. V was clipped by 5 bases and J by 5 bases, with 16 bases between them. There are 15 residues in the CDR3. Germline V gene sequence: CDR1 MNHEY, CDR2 SMNVEV (reference sequence). CDR3 nucleotide sequence: TGTGCCAGCAGTACAAGTGTACTCGGGAACAATGAGCAGTTCTTC. Amino acids: CASSTSVLGNNEQFF.

The rearrangement uses TRBV7-3 and TRBJ1-1; D not certain. Between the trimmed V and J ends, which lost 2 bases and 4 bases, there was a span of 11 bases. Germline values: CDR1 SGHTA, CDR2 FQGTGA. This CDR3 contains 14 residues. The CDR3 loop reads CASSLGWASTEAFF. Here the CDR3 DNA reads TGTGCCAGCAGCTTAGGATGGGCTAGCACTGAAGCTTTCTTT. Filled out from reference TRBV7-3 and TRBJ1-1, the complete variable domain reads GAGVSQTPSNKVTEKGKYVELRCDPISGHTALYWYRQSLGQGPEFLIYFQGTGAADDSGLPNDRFFAVRPEGSVSTLKIQRTERGDSAVYLCASSLGWASTEAFFGQGTRLTVV.

In its sample, this clone was seen once. V and J are TRBV6-1 and TRBJ2-2, with no clear D. Germline lookup yields CDR1 MNHNS and CDR2 SASEGT. V was pared by 2 bases and J by 0 bases, with 10 bases between. This CDR3 contains 16 residues. DNA for the CDR3: TGTGCCAGCAGTGAATACTTCACCACGAACACCGGGGAGCTGTTTTTT. Its protein is CASSEYFTTNTGELFF.

V gene TRBV6-6 combines with J gene TRBJ2-2; D gene ambiguous. The CDR3 runs to 12 residues. CDR1 and CDR2 (germline): MNHNY, SVGAGI (reference sequence). V gave up 8 bases and J gave up 4 bases, with 8 bases separating them. In nucleotides, the CDR3 is TGTGCCAGCGCTTGGGTCACCGGGGAGCTGTTTTTT. Protein sequence: CASAWVTGELFF.

The genes are TRBV19 and TRBJ2-2; no clear D gene. This CDR3 comprises 13 residues. Trimming left V 5 bases short and J 6 bases short, with 10 bases between. The germline V gene has CDR1 LNHDA and CDR2 SQIVND (reference sequence). Here the CDR3 reads CASSGSSAGELFF. The CDR3 DNA reads TGTGCCAGTAGTGGCAGTTCGGCCGGGGAGCTGTTTTTT.

The chain is built from TRBV27 and TRBJ2-3; 7 bases align to TRBD2. The CDR3 has 12 residues. V trimming: 5 bases; J trimming: 6 bases; junction bases outside the gene matches: 2. Germline V gene sequence: CDR1 MNHEY, CDR2 SMNVEV (reference sequence). This chain's CDR3 is CASSGGVDTQYF. CDR3 DNA: TGTGCCAGCAGTGGGGGGGTCGATACGCAGTATTTT.

The chain employs TRBV29-1 and TRBJ1-1, with D unclear. Germline loops: CDR1 SQVTM, CDR2 ANQGSEA. With 7 bases removed from V and 2 bases from J, the gap between germline ends came to 11 bases. There are 12 residues in the CDR3. CDR3 amino acids: CSARRENTEAFF. As DNA, the CDR3 is TGCAGCGCACGGAGGGAAAACACTGAAGCTTTCTTT.

The chain links TRBV29-1 to TRBJ2-2; tentative D call: TRBD2 (6 bases). There are 13 residues in the CDR3. The germline V gene has CDR1 SQVTM and CDR2 ANQGSEA. Trimming removed 4 bases at V and 7 bases at J, with 13 bases between. The CDR3 is CSVAQNGGGELFF. The CDR3 DNA follows: TGCAGCGTTGCTCAGAACGGGGGCGGGGAGCTGTTTTTT.

V usage is TRBV13 and J usage is TRBJ2-5, with unresolved D. V was trimmed by 1 base and J by 2 bases, leaving 8 bases between them. Germline-derived CDR1 and CDR2 are PRHDT and FYEKMQ (reference sequence). This CDR3 spans 14 amino acids. CDR3 sequence: CASSLASEQETQYF. In DNA, the CDR3 is TGTGCCAGCAGCTTAGCGAGCGAGCAAGAGACCCAGTACTTC.

This chain joins TRBV9 and TRBJ2-1; tentatively, D is TRBD1 or TRBD2 (5 bases each). Trimming cost V 4 bases and J 4 bases, with 9 bases left between them. The CDR3 is made up of 13 amino acids. Germline lookup yields CDR1 SGDLS and CDR2 YYNGEE. The CDR3 sequence is CASSPGQYNEQFF. Written as DNA, the CDR3 is TGTGCCAGCAGCCCGGGGCAGTACAATGAGCAGTTCTTC.

This clone was observed a handful of times. The chain joins TRBV14 to TRBJ1-2, with no clear D. The CDR3 loop spans 12 amino acids. V was pared by 1 base and J by 5 bases, with 5 bases between. In germline, CDR1 is SGHDN, CDR2 FVKESK. This CDR3 reads CASSQGEYGYTF. CDR3 DNA: TGTGCCAGCAGCCAAGGGGAGTATGGCTACACCTTC. The whole variable domain, filled in from reference TRBV14 and TRBJ1-2, reads EAGVTQFPSHSVIEKGQTVTLRCDPISGHDNLYWYRRVMGKEIKFLLHFVKESKQDESGMPNNRFLAERTGGTYSTLKVQPAELEDSGVYFCASSQGEYGYTFGSGTRLTVV.

Concerning this clone: Other DNA sequences in the sample encode the same CDR3. The rearrangement uses TRBV2 and TRBJ1-2; D is unclear. Per germline, CDR1 SNHLY and CDR2 FYNNEI. Trimming removed 4 bases from V and 2 bases from J, with 8 bases in between. The CDR3 runs to 13 residues. In DNA, the CDR3 is TGTGCCAGCAGTGGGCGGCCCAACTATGGCTACACCTTC. The encoded protein is CASSGRPNYGYTF. The full variable domain, rest sourced from reference TRBV2 and TRBJ1-2, is EPEVTQTPSHQVTQMGQEVILRCVPISNHLYFYWYRQILGQKVEFLVSFYNNEISEKSEIFDDQFSVERPDGSNFTLKIRSTKLEDSAMYFCASSGRPNYGYTFGSGTRLTVV.

The rearrangement joins TRBV6-6 to TRBJ2-2, with TRBD2 matching 12 bases. The CDR3 loop spans 16 amino acids. CDR1 is MNHNY and CDR2 is SVGAGI in the germline V gene (reference sequence). The V and J ends lost 7 bases and 3 bases, in that order; junction bases with no gene match: 6. The CDR3 DNA reads TGTGCCAGCAACCTCACTAGCGGGGGGTACACCGGGGAGCTGTTTTTT. Its translation: CASNLTSGGYTGELFF.

This clone has a handful of counts. V gene TRBV5-1 combines with J gene TRBJ2-1, with D tentatively TRBD2 (7 bases). The CDR3 totals 14 residues. V was pared by 9 bases and J by 0 bases, with 13 bases between. In germline, CDR1 is SGHRS, CDR2 YFSETQ. DNA for the CDR3: TGCGCCACCACCCGGGGGGCCTCCTACAATGAGCAGTTCTTC. Amino acid sequence: CATTRGASYNEQFF.

V and J are TRBV28 and TRBJ1-6, with TRBD1 identical over 9 bases. J gave up 7 bases and V 6 bases, and 7 bases lay outside the gene matches. The CDR3 totals 15 residues. In germline, CDR1 is MDHEN, CDR2 SYDVKM. The CDR3 DNA reads as TGTGCCAGCAGCCCGCCCGGGACAGGGAATTCACCCCTCCACTTT. Protein product: CASSPPGTGNSPLHF.

The CDR3 region has the DNA TGTGCCAGCAGTTTAGGGGACACTAATCAGCCCCAGCATTTT. Translated, it gives CASSLGDTNQPQHF. The V call is TRBV27, the J call TRBJ1-5; tentative D call: TRBD1 (6 bases). V was pared by 2 bases and J by 4 bases, with 9 bases between. The V gene's germline CDR1 is MNHEY and CDR2 SMNVEV (reference sequence). The CDR3 runs 14 residues.

CDR3 region: CASSSGTTYEQYF. The CDR3 coding sequence is TGTGCCAGCAGCTCCGGGACAACCTACGAGCAGTACTTC. The chain is built from TRBV6-1 and TRBJ2-7; D perhaps matches TRBD1 (6 bases). Trimming took 6 bases from V and 2 from J, leaving 11 bases between them. Germline V gene sequence: CDR1 MNHNS, CDR2 SASEGT. This CDR3 is built from 13 residues.

The chain joins TRBV5-1 to TRBJ1-2, with no clear D. CDR1 is SGHRS and CDR2 is YFSETQ in the germline V gene. Trimming took off 3 bases at V and 3 bases at J, with 3 bases between the two ends. The length of the CDR3 is 11 residues. The CDR3 sequence: CASSSDYGYTF. The CDR3 region has the DNA TGCGCCAGCAGCTCGGACTATGGCTACACCTTC.

The rearrangement uses TRBV5-6 and TRBJ1-4; TRBD1 matches 10 bases. V gave up 0 bases and J gave up 10 bases; unmatched junction bases: 3. The germline V gene has CDR1 SGHDT and CDR2 YYEEEE. This CDR3 has 14 amino acids. In DNA form, the CDR3 reads TGTGCCAGCAGCTTGGGACAGGGGGCGAGAAAACTGTTTTTT. This codes for CASSLGQGARKLFF.

The V and J genes are TRBV29-1 and TRBJ2-5; D is unresolved. Germline lookup yields CDR1 SQVTM and CDR2 ANQGSEA. V lost 4 bases, J lost 9 bases, and 9 bases lay in between. This CDR3 is 10 amino acids long. CDR3 nucleotides: TGCAGCGTTGTCTCCGGTGCCCAGTACTTC. It yields the protein CSVVSGAQYF.